The 25 T cell receptor beta chains reported below all come from one sample, sequenced in a study of T cells in localized non-small cell lung cancer. The assay was immunoSEQ multiplex PCR, and TCRdb's table has in-frame clones only and misses some. The sample holds roughly 1,300 clones, approximately 17% seen once. Sample: lung tumor tissue, taken before any cancer treatment. These receptors were taken from a woman aged 35 to 70 with stage I lung adenocarcinoma.

This clone was detected a few times. The V call is TRBV19, the J call TRBJ1-6, with D tentatively TRBD1 (5 bases). V lost 7 bases, J lost 7 bases, and 17 bases lay in between. CDR1 and CDR2 from the germline V gene are LNHDA and SQIVND (reference sequence). The CDR3 totals 15 residues. This CDR3 is CASTNYGGLNSPLHF. The CDR3 DNA sequence: TGTGCCAGTACTAATTACGGGGGTCTGAATTCACCCCTCCACTTT.

This CDR3 is CASSRHGGYGYTF. The CDR3 DNA sequence: TGTGCCAGTAGTCGTCACGGGGGCTATGGCTACACCTTC. V usage is TRBV19 and J usage is TRBJ1-2; maybe TRBD1 (5 bases). V lost 5 bases and J lost 4, with 11 bases in between. CDR1 is LNHDA, CDR2 SQIVND, per germline (reference sequence). The CDR3 sequence is 13 residues long. Full variable domain (outside the CDR3, taken from reference TRBV19 and TRBJ1-2): DGGITQSPKYLFRKEGQNVTLSCEQNLNHDAMYWYRQDPGQGLRLIYYSQIVNDFQKGDIAEGYSVSREKKESFPLTVTSAQKNPTAFYLCASSRHGGYGYTFGSGTRLTVV.

This clone is medium-sized (0.01 to 0.1%) by share. The CDR3 sequence is CASSLGLAGGQAQFF. The CDR3 DNA reads as TGTGCCAGCAGCTTGGGGTTAGCGGGAGGTCAGGCCCAGTTCTTC. This rearrangement joins TRBV11-3 to TRBJ2-1; 10 nucleotides agree with TRBD2. The CDR3 has 15 residues. Germline values: CDR1 SGHNT, CDR2 YENEEA. Trimming cost V 3 bases and J 13 bases; bases outside gene matches: 12.

This clone came up a few times. This chain links TRBV12-5 with TRBJ2-7; D possibly matches TRBD1 or TRBD2 (5 bases each). CDR3 size: 13 residues. Germline V lookup: CDR1 LGHNT, CDR2 FRNRAP. The CDR3, as DNA: TGTGCCAGCACCATCCGGCTCGGGGCCGAGCAGTACTTC. Translated, it gives CASTIRLGAEQYF. Combining the CDR3 with reference TRBV12-5 and TRBJ2-7 gives the whole variable domain DARVTQTPRHKVTEMGQEVTMRCQPILGHNTVFWYRQTMMQGLELLAYFRNRAPLDDSGMPKDRFSAEMPDATLATLKIQPSEPRDSAVYFCASTIRLGAEQYFGPGTRLTVT.

This clone qualifies as medium-sized (0.01 to 0.1%). V and J are TRBV11-3 and TRBJ1-1; D possibly corresponds to TRBD1 (5 bases). Germline CDR1 reads SGHNT; CDR2 reads YENEEA. CDR3 length: 15 amino acids. V lost 3 bases, J lost 1 base, and 12 bases lay in between. The CDR3 is CASSLAAGTNTEAFF. DNA for the CDR3: TGTGCCAGCAGCTTGGCAGCAGGGACGAACACTGAAGCTTTCTTT.

A few counts support this clone. The chain has TRBV18 and TRBJ1-1; no clear D. Trimming took off 2 bases at V and 0 bases at J, with 7 bases between the two ends. The CDR3 is 14 amino acids. Germline-derived CDR1 and CDR2 are KGHSH and LQKENI. CDR3 nucleotides: TGTGCCAGCTCACCAAATCGGATGAACACTGAAGCTTTCTTT. Translating gives CASSPNRMNTEAFF.

The V and J genes are TRBV6-8 and TRBJ1-2, with a weak D call TRBD1 (6 bases). Germline lookup yields CDR1 MNHGY and CDR2 SAAAGT. The CDR3 totals 12 residues. V was pared by 7 bases and J by 6 bases, with 12 bases between. The CDR3: CASTGGWDGYTF. DNA for the CDR3: TGTGCCAGCACGGGGGGCTGGGATGGCTACACCTTC.

This clone appeared a few times. The V gene is TRBV6-8, the J gene TRBJ2-3, with 13 nucleotides matching TRBD2. The CDR3 length is 21 residues. The trim removed 1 base at V and 2 bases at J, leaving 15 bases unmatched. Germline values: CDR1 MNHGY, CDR2 SAAAGT. The CDR3, as DNA: TGTGCCAGCAGTTACTGGGACGGACTAGCGGGAGTGTGGGGCCACACAGATACGCAGTATTTT. Translating it yields CASSYWDGLAGVWGHTDTQYF.

The rearrangement uses TRBV11-3 and TRBJ2-3; D perhaps matches TRBD2 (5 bases). The CDR3 extends over 16 amino acids. V lost 5 bases and J lost 4, with 19 bases in between. The germline V gene encodes CDR1 SGHNT and CDR2 YENEEA. CDR3 DNA: TGTGCCAGCAGCCTCCCCCTTAGCGCGGGCGCAGATACGCAGTATTTT. It codes for CASSLPLSAGADTQYF.

This clone was counted between two and nine times. The V and J genes are TRBV30 and TRBJ2-2; 8 nucleotides agree with TRBD1. The CDR3 contains 15 residues. V was clipped by 5 bases and J by 2 bases; unmatched bases: 7. Germline CDR1 GTSNPN, CDR2 SVGIG (reference sequence). The CDR3 DNA reads as TGTGCCTGGCTTCCCGGACAGGGTAACACCGGGGAGCTGTTTTTT. Amino acid sequence: CAWLPGQGNTGELFF.

The chain couples TRBV6-8 to TRBJ2-5, with 7 positions matching TRBD1. J was trimmed by 4 bases and V by 3 bases; bases with no gene match: 11. The CDR3 is 16 residues long. The germline gives CDR1 MNHGY, CDR2 SAAAGT. The CDR3, as DNA: TGTGCCAGCAGTTATACCGGGACAGCTGTCGGAGAGACCCAGTACTTC. This gives the protein CASSYTGTAVGETQYF.

The chain joins TRBV11-3 to TRBJ2-2, with D possibly TRBD1 on 6 matching bases. Germline CDR1 is SGHNT and CDR2 is YENEEA. V shed 2 bases and J shed 6 bases, with 10 bases lying between them. The CDR3 has 14 amino acids. The CDR3 DNA follows: TGTGCCAGCAGCTTATACAGGGCCCCCGGGGAGCTGTTTTTT. Encoded protein: CASSLYRAPGELFF. Filled out from reference TRBV11-3 and TRBJ2-2, the complete variable domain reads EAGVVQSPRYKIIEKKQPVAFWCNPISGHNTLYWYLQNLGQGPELLIRYENEEAVDDSQLPKDRFSAERLKGVDSTLKIQPAELGDSAVYLCASSLYRAPGELFFGEGSRLTVL.

The chain has TRBV29-1 and TRBJ2-2; D may match TRBD1 or TRBD2 (6 bases each). V lost 4 bases, J lost 9 bases, and 12 bases lay in between. CDR1 is SQVTM, CDR2 ANQGSEA, per germline. This CDR3 has 12 residues. The CDR3 DNA reads TGCAGCGTTGCCGGGGGCGGTTGGGAGCTGTTTTTT. This sequence encodes CSVAGGGWELFF.

This clone was found once. V and J are TRBV30 and TRBJ1-1; D may be TRBD1 (6 bases). Trimming shortened V by 7 bases and J by 10 bases, and 16 bases separated the two germline ends. Germline CDR1 and CDR2: GTSNPN and SVGIG (reference sequence). The CDR3 has 11 amino acids. The CDR3 reads CASRRGGRAFF. For the CDR3, the DNA is TGTGCCTCAAGGAGGGGGGGTAGAGCTTTCTTT. Looking up the rest from reference TRBV30 and TRBJ1-1 gives the full variable domain: SQTIHQWPATLVQPVGSPLSLECTVEGTSNPNLYWYRQAAGRGLQLLFYSVGIGQISSEVPQNLSASRPQDRQFILSSKKLLLSDSGFYLCASRRGGRAFFGQGTRLTVV.

The V gene is TRBV11-3, the J gene TRBJ1-3, with D hard to call. Germline V gene lookup returns CDR1 SGHNT and CDR2 YENEEA. This CDR3 region has 15 residues. V gave up 4 bases and J gave up 1 base, with 11 bases separating them. Here the CDR3 DNA reads TGTGCCAGCAGCTGGGCCACCATATCTGGAAACACCATATATTTT. Amino acids: CASSWATISGNTIYF.

The chain links TRBV19 to TRBJ2-7, with 12 bases identical to TRBD2. The CDR3 is 15 residues long. The V and J ends lost 10 bases and 4 bases, in that order; junction bases with no gene match: 11. CDR1 and CDR2 (germline): LNHDA, SQIVND (reference sequence). CDR3 nucleotide sequence: TGTGCCACCCGTCCACTAGCGGGAGGTAAATACGAGCAGTACTTC. It encodes CATRPLAGGKYEQYF.

By proportion, this clone is medium-sized. In DNA, the CDR3 is TGTGCCAGCAGCCCCGGGTCCTACACCGGGGAGCTGTTTTTT. It translates to CASSPGSYTGELFF. The gene calls are TRBV11-3 and TRBJ2-2, with D unclear. Trimming shortened V by 5 bases and J by 3 bases, and 10 bases separated the two germline ends. Germline V gene sequence: CDR1 SGHNT, CDR2 YENEEA. The CDR3 runs 14 residues.

This clone is medium-sized in the sample. The DNA for the CDR3 is TGTGCCAGCAGCTTAAGGACAGGGACGAACACCGGGGAGCTGTTTTTT. Amino acid sequence: CASSLRTGTNTGELFF. The genes are TRBV11-3 and TRBJ2-2, with TRBD1 identical over 8 bases. Germline CDR1 SGHNT, CDR2 YENEEA. The J segment lost 0 bases and the V segment lost 2 bases, leaving 2 bases of the junction unmatched. The CDR3 runs 16 residues.

Comments on this clone: At one end the junction does not follow the germline gene, possibly because of a read error. The chain combines TRBV6-8 with TRBJ1-2; D perhaps matches TRBD1 (5 bases). The germline CDR1 and CDR2 sequences are MNHGY and SAAAGT. CDR3 size: 13 residues. CDR3: CASSDSARGGYTF. The CDR3 nucleotides read TGTGCCAGCAGTGACTCCGCAAGGGGAGGCTACACCTTC.

This clone has only a few counts. V is TRBV11-3 and J is TRBJ1-2; D unresolved. Germline values: CDR1 SGHNT, CDR2 YENEEA. V lost 0 bases, J lost 8 bases, and 16 bases lay in between. This CDR3 contains 15 residues. This chain's CDR3 is CASSLDSGRLRGYTF. The CDR3 DNA sequence: TGTGCCAGCAGCTTAGATTCGGGCAGACTGAGGGGCTACACCTTC.

This clone was detected only a few times. The V call is TRBV18, the J call TRBJ1-1; the D gene is possibly TRBD1 (5 bases). CDR1 is KGHSH, CDR2 LQKENI, per germline. CDR3 length: 16 residues. V dropped 2 bases and J dropped 1 base, with 14 bases sitting between them. CDR3 amino acids: CASSPLIGTENTEAFF. The CDR3 DNA follows: TGTGCCAGCTCACCATTGATCGGGACCGAGAACACTGAAGCTTTCTTT.

Sample share makes this clone medium-sized. This rearrangement joins TRBV11-3 to TRBJ2-1; maybe TRBD2 (6 bases). The CDR3 spans 16 residues. Germline lookup yields CDR1 SGHNT and CDR2 YENEEA. V was cut by 3 bases and J by 8 bases, with 20 bases left in between. The CDR3 DNA is TGTGCCAGCAGCTTGACTCTGCGGACGGGAGAGCATGAGCAGTTCTTC. Amino acids: CASSLTLRTGEHEQFF.

This clone was seen just once. V is TRBV5-1 and J is TRBJ2-2; TRBD2 is a possible D gene (5 bases). Trimming stripped 0 bases from V and 7 bases from J, with 10 bases between. Germline V gene data show CDR1 as SGHRS and CDR2 as YFSETQ. This CDR3 region has 14 residues. DNA of the CDR3: TGCGCCAGCAGCTTGGGAGCGGACGGCGGGGAGCTGTTTTTT. This sequence encodes CASSLGADGGELFF.

The chain joins TRBV4-1 to TRBJ1-2; D not certain. CDR3 size: 15 residues. V gave up 0 bases and J gave up 1 base, with 9 bases separating them. Germline V gives CDR1 MGHRA, CDR2 YSYEKL. The CDR3 DNA sequence: TGCGCCAGCAGCCAAGATTGGAGCCATAACTATGGCTACACCTTC. Its translation is CASSQDWSHNYGYTF.

The V call is TRBV9, the J call TRBJ2-1, with 11 nucleotides matching TRBD2. CDR1 and CDR2 (germline): SGDLS, YYNGEE. This CDR3 contains 16 residues. V shed 5 bases and J 6 bases; nucleotides not matched to a gene: 10. The CDR3 DNA is TGTGCCAGCAGTGCCCCTAGCGGGGGGCGGGTCAATGAGCAGTTCTTC. Its translation is CASSAPSGGRVNEQFF.